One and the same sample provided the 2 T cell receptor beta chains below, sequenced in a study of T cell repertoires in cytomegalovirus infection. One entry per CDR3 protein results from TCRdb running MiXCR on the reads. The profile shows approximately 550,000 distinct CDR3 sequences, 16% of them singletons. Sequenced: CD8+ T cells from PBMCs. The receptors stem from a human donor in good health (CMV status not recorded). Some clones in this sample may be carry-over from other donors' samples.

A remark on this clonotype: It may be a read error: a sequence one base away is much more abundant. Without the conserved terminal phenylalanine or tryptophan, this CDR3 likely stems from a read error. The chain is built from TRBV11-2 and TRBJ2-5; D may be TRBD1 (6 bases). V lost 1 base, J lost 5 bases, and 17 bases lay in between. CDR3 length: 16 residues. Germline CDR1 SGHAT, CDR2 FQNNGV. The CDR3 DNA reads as TGTGCCAGCAGCTTAGTTTTTGGGGGCTCAGGGGAGACCCAGTACTTA. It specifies CASSLVFGGSGETQYL.

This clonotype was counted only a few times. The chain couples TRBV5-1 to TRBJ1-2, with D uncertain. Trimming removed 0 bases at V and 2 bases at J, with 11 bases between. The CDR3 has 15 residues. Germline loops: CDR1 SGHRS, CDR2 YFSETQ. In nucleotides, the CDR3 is TGCGCCAGCAGCTTGGGGCGCGCCAGGAACTATGGCTACACCTTC. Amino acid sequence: CASSLGRARNYGYTF.